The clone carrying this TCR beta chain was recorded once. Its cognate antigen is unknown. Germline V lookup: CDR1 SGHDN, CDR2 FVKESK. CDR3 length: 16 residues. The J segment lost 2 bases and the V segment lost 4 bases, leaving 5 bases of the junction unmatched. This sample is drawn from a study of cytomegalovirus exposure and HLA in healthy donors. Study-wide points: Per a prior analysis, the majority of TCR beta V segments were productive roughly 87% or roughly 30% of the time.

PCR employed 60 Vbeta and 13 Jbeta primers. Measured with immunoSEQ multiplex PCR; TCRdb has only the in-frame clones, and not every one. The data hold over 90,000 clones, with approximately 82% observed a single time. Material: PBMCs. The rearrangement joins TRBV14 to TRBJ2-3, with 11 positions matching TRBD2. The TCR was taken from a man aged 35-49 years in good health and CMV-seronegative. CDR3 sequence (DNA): TGTGCCAGCAGCCGCCGACTAGCGGGAACCACAGATACGCAGTATTTT. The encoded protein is CASSRRLAGTTDTQYF.